The 31 T cell receptor beta chains given below trace back to one sample, sequenced in a study of spatial heterogeneity in lung cancer. Time point denoted: blood at routine non-recurrence follow-up after resection. From the 5' RACE reads, TCRdb called clonotypes with MiXCR, one entry per CDR3 protein. The sample yields about 41,000 distinct CDR3 sequences, about 10% seen once. The sequences come from PBMCs, collected at follow-up. These receptors all stem from a female donor with early-stage non-small cell lung cancer.

The V call is TRBV5-1, the J call TRBJ2-5; D not resolved. Deletions cut 0 bases from V and 5 bases from J, with 14 bases between. The CDR3 loop spans 15 amino acids. The V gene's germline CDR1 is SGHRS and CDR2 YFSETQ. CDR3 sequence: CASSLASSAGETQYF. The CDR3 DNA reads as TGCGCCAGCAGCTTGGCGTCTAGTGCCGGGGAGACCCAGTACTTC.

The V gene is TRBV5-1, the J gene TRBJ1-2, with D possibly TRBD1 on 5 matching bases. V was cut by 6 bases and J by 6 bases, with 21 bases left in between. The CDR3 is made up of 15 amino acids. The germline gives CDR1 SGHRS, CDR2 YFSETQ. This CDR3 reads CASKLDRGEYDGYTF. In DNA, the CDR3 is TGCGCCAGCAAACTCGACAGAGGGGAATATGATGGCTACACCTTC.

This rearrangement joins TRBV20-1 to TRBJ2-3; TRBD2 agrees at 8 bases. The J segment lost 4 bases and the V segment lost 5 bases, leaving 8 bases of the junction unmatched. The CDR3 is 14 residues long. In germline, CDR1 is DFQATT, CDR2 SNEGSKA (reference sequence). The CDR3, as DNA: TGCAGTGCTCCCAAACTCGGGGGGGCAGATACGCAGTATTTT. Translation gives CSAPKLGGADTQYF.

The chain is built from TRBV6-1 and TRBJ1-5; no clear D. Germline CDR1 MNHNS, CDR2 SASEGT. The CDR3 contains 13 residues. Trimming stripped 0 bases from V and 9 bases from J, with 9 bases between. Here the CDR3 reads CASSEAWAGPQHF. In nucleotides, the CDR3 is TGTGCCAGCAGTGAAGCTTGGGCGGGGCCCCAGCATTTT.

This clonotype was detected many times. This chain connects TRBV28 to TRBJ1-6; D may be TRBD1 (5 bases). Trimming pared 3 bases from V and 3 bases from J, leaving 18 bases between. Germline assignment: CDR1 MDHEN and CDR2 SYDVKM. CDR3 length equals 18 residues. CDR3 protein: CASSFSRLGANYNSPLHF. CDR3 nucleotides: TGTGCCAGCAGTTTTTCCCGACTTGGGGCAAACTATAATTCACCCCTCCACTTT.

This clonotype came up a few times. J is TRBJ2-7 and V is TRBV19; no clear D. The CDR3 has 12 amino acids. CDR1 and CDR2 (germline): LNHDA, SQIVND (reference sequence). With 5 bases removed from V and 2 bases from J, the gap between germline ends came to 7 bases. In DNA form, the CDR3 reads TGTGCCAGTAGTCTTGCACCCTACGAGCAGTACTTC. It encodes CASSLAPYEQYF.

This clonotype has ten or more counts. The chain combines TRBV12-3 or TRBV12-4 with TRBJ1-1; the match to TRBD1 covers 8 bases. Germline trimming cut 6 bases from V and 0 bases from J; bases unmatched to any gene: 3. The CDR3 loop spans 14 amino acids. DNA for the CDR3: TGTGCCAGCAGACAGGGGGTGCTGAACACTGAAGCTTTCTTT. Translating gives CASRQGVLNTEAFF.

This clonotype was observed at least ten times. The rearrangement links TRBV20-1 to TRBJ1-2; 8 positions agree with TRBD1. The CDR3 totals 13 residues. Looked up from germline, CDR1 is DFQATT and CDR2 is SNEGSKA (reference sequence). Germline trimming cut 3 bases from V and 7 bases from J; bases unmatched to any gene: 7. CDR3 nucleotides: TGCAGTGCTAGGGACAGGGCTACCGCTGGCTACACCTTC. Protein sequence: CSARDRATAGYTF.

The chain recombines TRBV11-3 with TRBJ2-1; D call uncertain. V was shortened by 2 bases and J by 6 bases, with 11 bases between the two germline ends. This CDR3 contains 14 residues. Germline V gives CDR1 SGHNT, CDR2 YENEEA. The CDR3 spells CASSLSDQINEQFF. CDR3 sequence (DNA): TGTGCCAGCAGCTTAAGCGATCAAATCAATGAGCAGTTCTTC.

This chain joins TRBV2 and TRBJ1-5; D call uncertain. CDR3 length: 13 residues. Germline-derived CDR1 and CDR2 are SNHLY and FYNNEI. V was trimmed by 5 bases and J by 5 bases, leaving 10 bases between them. The CDR3 sequence is CASSLQRDQPQHF. Written as DNA, the CDR3 is TGTGCCAGCAGTCTTCAGCGAGATCAGCCCCAGCATTTT.

This clonotype was seen repeatedly, ten times or more. The chain links TRBV10-3 to TRBJ2-7, with 14 bases that match TRBD2. Germline loops: CDR1 ENHRY, CDR2 SYGVKD. CDR3 length: 17 amino acids. The J segment lost 5 bases and the V segment lost 5 bases, leaving 11 bases of the junction unmatched. The CDR3 bases are TGTGCCATCAGTCGACTAGCGGGGGGGCTCGCGGCAAACGAGCAGTACTTC. This gives the protein CAISRLAGGLAANEQYF.

The chain uses TRBV29-1 and TRBJ2-5; D unclear. V gave up 6 bases and J gave up 4 bases, with 15 bases separating them. The CDR3 extends over 13 amino acids. CDR1 is SQVTM, CDR2 ANQGSEA, per germline. The CDR3 DNA is TGCAGCGTCCAATCCCAGAGATCAGAGACCCAGTACTTC. This translates into CSVQSQRSETQYF.

This clonotype was seen at least ten times. The V gene is TRBV12-3 or TRBV12-4, the J gene TRBJ2-5; 8 bases are a match to TRBD1. There are 14 residues in the CDR3. V lost 6 bases, J lost 1 base, and 4 bases stayed unmatched. CDR3 sequence: CASSWGQVQETQYF. CDR3 nucleotide sequence: TGTGCCAGCAGCTGGGGACAGGTCCAAGAGACCCAGTACTTC.

The gene calls are TRBV12-3 or TRBV12-4 and TRBJ2-1, with a possible D match to TRBD2 (5 bases). The CDR3 contains 11 residues. V gave up 5 bases and J gave up 9 bases, with 8 bases separating them. CDR3 loop: CASSEGVEQFF. DNA of the CDR3: TGTGCCAGCAGTGAGGGTGTTGAGCAGTTCTTC.

This clonotype was detected a few times. This chain connects TRBV3-1 to TRBJ1-1, with D perhaps matching TRBD1 (5 bases). The CDR3 totals 13 residues. Trimming pared 0 bases from V and 6 bases from J, leaving 8 bases between. CDR1 is LGHDT, CDR2 YNNKEL, per germline (reference sequence). The CDR3 nucleotides are TGTGCCAGCAGCCAAGATTCAGGGCCTGAAGCTTTCTTT. It translates to CASSQDSGPEAFF.

This sequence joins TRBV4-1 and TRBJ2-7, with D perhaps matching TRBD1 or TRBD2 (6 bases each). The germline V gene has CDR1 MGHRA and CDR2 YSYEKL. Trimming shortened V by 4 bases and J by 4 bases, and 11 bases separated the two germline ends. The CDR3 extends over 13 amino acids. In nucleotides, the CDR3 is TGCGCCAGCAGCCCCGGGGGCGTTTACGAGCAGTACTTC. Translation gives CASSPGGVYEQYF.

This clonotype was seen repeatedly, ten times or more. The chain couples TRBV7-8 to TRBJ1-2; D is perhaps TRBD1 (6 bases). CDR3 length equals 16 residues. Trimming cost V 1 base and J 2 bases, with 14 bases left between them. The germline V gene has CDR1 SGHVS and CDR2 FQNEAQ. The CDR3 DNA reads TGTGCCAGCAGCTTAGTGGGGTGGGACATCAACTATGGCTACACCTTC. Translating gives CASSLVGWDINYGYTF. The full variable domain, completed using reference TRBV7-8 and TRBJ1-2, is GAGVSQSPRYKVAKRGQDVALRCDPISGHVSLFWYQQALGQGPEFLTYFQNEAQLDKSGLPSDRFFAERPEGSVSTLKIQRTQQEDSAVYLCASSLVGWDINYGYTFGSGTRLTVV.

This clonotype was seen at least ten times. The rearrangement uses TRBV19 and TRBJ1-6, with 7 bases identical to TRBD1. The CDR3 is 15 amino acids. Germline CDR1 LNHDA, CDR2 SQIVND (reference sequence). Trimming took 2 bases from V and 9 from J; bases not matched to a gene: 7. CDR3 residues: CASSISEGASSPLHF. DNA for the CDR3: TGTGCCAGTAGTATATCGGAGGGGGCCAGTTCACCCCTCCACTTT.

In its sample, this clonotype was seen a few times. The CDR3 region has the DNA TGTGCCAGCAGCTTAGTCCGGGAGGGCACCGGGGAGCTGTTTTTT. It yields the protein CASSLVREGTGELFF. The chain carries TRBV11-3 and TRBJ2-2; 8 bases align to TRBD2. Per the germline V gene, CDR1 is SGHNT and CDR2 is YENEEA. CDR3 length: 15 amino acids. The J segment lost 4 bases and the V segment lost 1 base, leaving 2 bases of the junction unmatched.

This clonotype was seen a handful of times. This chain uses TRBV29-1 with TRBJ2-3; TRBD2 matches at 14 bases. From germline, CDR1 is SQVTM and CDR2 ANQGSEA. The length of the CDR3 is 16 residues. The V gene end was trimmed by 6 bases and the J gene end by 2 bases; junction bases not matched to a gene: 7. CDR3 coding DNA: TGCAGCGTGCCCGGACTAGCGGGGGGCCTCACAGATACGCAGTATTTT. Translation: CSVPGLAGGLTDTQYF.

This clonotype appeared many times. The chain couples TRBV11-2 to TRBJ2-3, with unresolved D. The germline CDR1 and CDR2 sequences are SGHAT and FQNNGV. Trimming pared 5 bases from V and 6 bases from J, leaving 15 bases between. CDR3 length: 14 residues. This CDR3 reads CASSGKIYADTQYF. CDR3 in DNA: TGTGCCAGCAGCGGAAAGATATATGCCGATACGCAGTATTTT.

The sample holds many counts of this clonotype. The rearrangement joins TRBV9 to TRBJ1-5; perhaps TRBD1 as D (5 bases). Germline CDR1 reads SGDLS; CDR2 reads YYNGEE. V was pared by 0 bases and J by 2 bases, with 9 bases between. This CDR3 has 15 amino acids. CDR3 protein: CASSVGVGGNQPQHF. CDR3 coding DNA: TGTGCCAGCAGCGTAGGAGTAGGGGGCAATCAGCCCCAGCATTTT.

There are a few counts of this clonotype. This sequence joins TRBV28 and TRBJ1-2; 7 positions agree with TRBD1. V was clipped by 4 bases and J by 7 bases; unmatched bases: 9. The CDR3 has 14 residues. CDR1 MDHEN and CDR2 SYDVKM come from the germline V gene. CDR3 nucleotide sequence: TGTGCCAGCAGTTCTGGACAGGAATCACTTGGCTACACCTTC. Amino acids: CASSSGQESLGYTF.

The chain is built from TRBV2 and TRBJ1-2, with D possibly matching TRBD1 (5 bases). Germline V gene data show CDR1 as SNHLY and CDR2 as FYNNEI. Between the trimmed V and J ends, which lost 7 bases and 7 bases, there was a span of 22 bases. The CDR3 totals 15 residues. CDR3 sequence: CASTPRAERNGGYTF. The CDR3 coding sequence is TGTGCCAGCACCCCCAGGGCAGAGAGAAATGGTGGCTACACCTTC.

This clonotype was seen more than once but under ten times. The gene calls are TRBV7-9 and TRBJ2-2; D is unclear. CDR3 length equals 16 residues. Deletions cut 2 bases from V and 0 bases from J, with 10 bases between. Germline CDR1 SEHNR, CDR2 FQNEAQ (reference sequence). In nucleotides, the CDR3 is TGTGCCAGCAGCTTAAAACTTGAAGCGAACACCGGGGAGCTGTTTTTT. This encodes CASSLKLEANTGELFF.

The rearrangement joins TRBV2 to TRBJ2-3; no firm D call. Germline V gives CDR1 SNHLY, CDR2 FYNNEI. V lost 3 bases and J 1 base, leaving 5 bases between the germline ends. There are 13 residues in the CDR3. The CDR3: CASSDVGTDTQYF. CDR3 in DNA: TGTGCCAGCAGTGACGTTGGCACAGATACGCAGTATTTT.

This clonotype was observed at least ten times. The chain has TRBV11-2 and TRBJ2-7, with no clear D. From germline, CDR1 is SGHAT and CDR2 FQNNGV. V lost 1 base and J lost 7, with 8 bases in between. The CDR3 spans 12 residues. The CDR3 here is CASSLGHREQYF. The CDR3 DNA follows: TGTGCCAGCAGCTTAGGCCATCGGGAGCAGTACTTC.

This clonotype was found many times. V usage is TRBV10-3 and J usage is TRBJ2-7; 8 nucleotides line up with TRBD2. The germline CDR1 and CDR2 sequences are ENHRY and SYGVKD. V gave up 7 bases and J gave up 0 bases; unmatched junction bases: 5. The CDR3 spans 14 residues. Here the CDR3 DNA reads TGTGCCATCATGAGTAGCGGGGCCTCCTACGAGCAGTACTTC. It encodes CAIMSSGASYEQYF.

This clonotype was counted a few times. The CDR3 DNA sequence: TGTGCCAGCAGCAACCGGGACAGGGGGTCAGATACGCAGTATTTT. As protein: CASSNRDRGSDTQYF. This chain connects TRBV7-9 to TRBJ2-3; 11 nucleotides align to TRBD1. Losses at the gene ends were 5 bases for V and 4 bases for J; bases not matched to a gene: 5. This CDR3 has 15 residues. CDR1 is SEHNR, CDR2 FQNEAQ, per germline (reference sequence).

This clonotype showed up many times. The chain carries TRBV27 and TRBJ2-4; D gene ambiguous. The CDR3 runs to 14 residues. Germline CDR1 and CDR2: MNHEY and SMNVEV (reference sequence). The ends were cut back, 2 bases at V and 1 base at J, with 6 bases in the middle. For the CDR3, the DNA is TGTGCCAGCAGTTTAGACCGGGCCAAAAACATTCAGTACTTC. Translation: CASSLDRAKNIQYF.

This clonotype showed up many times. V usage is TRBV2 and J usage is TRBJ2-3; 7 positions match TRBD1. CDR3 size: 16 residues. V trimming: 0 bases; J trimming: 3 bases; junction bases outside the gene matches: 6. CDR1 and CDR2 from the germline V gene are SNHLY and FYNNEI. CDR3 amino acids: CASSEAEGAGTDTQYF. The DNA for the CDR3 is TGTGCCAGCAGTGAAGCTGAGGGGGCCGGTACAGATACGCAGTATTTT.